The entry below gives a single T cell receptor beta chain sequence along with its context. Germline V gene data show CDR1 as SGHNT and CDR2 as YYREEE (reference sequence). Trimming at V came to 2 bases and at J to 5 bases, leaving 7 bases not matched to a gene. The CDR3 is 16 residues long. The data were taken from a study of blood T cell repertoires in COVID-19. As for the study in general: PBMCs, B-cell-depleted T cells, or T cells provided the cDNA or gDNA that made up the material.

TCRdb keeps only in-frame clones here, not all; method: immunoSEQ multiplex PCR. The table shows tens of thousands of clones, with about 82% occurring only once. The sequence was collected from a human donor in a cohort sampled during active COVID-19. Sequenced material: peripheral blood. The rearrangement links TRBV5-4 to TRBJ2-7; TRBD2 agrees at 13 bases. The CDR3 sequence: CASSFRTSGSRDEQYF. The CDR3 nucleotides read TGTGCCAGCAGCTTTAGGACTAGCGGGAGTCGGGACGAGCAGTACTTC.